Each of the 28 T cell receptor beta chains below was sequenced from the same sample in a study of T cells in Graves' hyperthyroidism and ophthalmopathy. Amplification of TCR beta CDR3 regions was performed using RNA transcripts as template. First-round RT-PCR of the TCR CDR3 relied on the HTBI primer set. TCRdb re-called the multiplex PCR reads through MiXCR, storing one row per CDR3 protein. The repertoire holds approximately 430,000 distinct CDR3 sequences, with approximately 15% as singletons. The sequencing input was blood. The receptors come from a woman younger than 30 with Graves' hyperthyroidism.

As to this clonotype: Its ends do not fully match the called genes, so a read error is possible. This chain joins TRBV2 and TRBJ2-7, with 14 bases that match TRBD2. CDR1 is SNHLY and CDR2 is FYNNEI in the germline V gene. This CDR3 is built from 18 residues. In DNA, the CDR3 is TGTGCCAGCAGTGGCGGGACTAGCGGGAGTTACAGCTCCTACGATCAGTACTTC. Its translation is CASSGGTSGSYSSYDQYF. The full variable domain, rest sourced from reference TRBV2 and TRBJ2-7, is EPEVTQTPSHQVTQMGQEVILRCVPISNHLYFYWYRQILGQKVEFLVSFYNNEISEKSEIFDDQFSVERPDGSNFTLKIRSTKLEDSAMYFCASSGGTSGSYSSYDQYFGPGTRLTVT.

The rearrangement links TRBV19 to TRBJ2-2; perhaps TRBD2 as D (6 bases). There are 15 residues in the CDR3. Germline V CDR1 and CDR2: LNHDA, SQIVND (reference sequence). CDR3 DNA: TGTGTCAGCACGAACCCCGGGAGTAACACCGGGGAGCTGTTTTTT. It yields the protein CVSTNPGSNTGELFF.

This clonotype was observed at least ten times. The V gene is TRBV20-1, the J gene TRBJ2-5; 11 positions match TRBD2. The CDR3 loop spans 16 amino acids. Looked up from germline, CDR1 is DFQATT and CDR2 is SNEGSKA (reference sequence). Germline trimming cut 3 bases from V and 5 bases from J; bases unmatched to any gene: 11. CDR3 DNA sequence: TGCAGTGCTAGTCTTCTAGCGGGAGGTATACGGGAGACCCAGTACTTC. Encoded protein: CSASLLAGGIRETQYF.

This clonotype was detected ten times or more. J is TRBJ2-5 and V is TRBV24-1; TRBD1 matches at 9 bases. The germline V gene encodes CDR1 KGHDR and CDR2 SFDVKD. The CDR3 has 15 residues. Trimming took 3 bases from V and 5 from J; bases not matched to a gene: 6. This chain's CDR3 is CATSDGQGFRETQYF. CDR3 DNA sequence: TGTGCCACCAGTGATGGACAGGGGTTTAGGGAGACCCAGTACTTC.

The rearrangement joins TRBV9 to TRBJ1-1; D is unclear. The CDR3 is 14 residues long. From germline, CDR1 is SGDLS and CDR2 YYNGEE. V gave up 3 bases and J gave up 4 bases, with 13 bases separating them. The CDR3 reads CASSASSRSTEAFF. The CDR3 nucleotides read TGTGCCAGCAGCGCGTCCAGCCGCAGCACTGAAGCTTTCTTT.

The chain joins TRBV2 to TRBJ2-7, with a weak D call TRBD1 (6 bases). CDR3 length: 14 amino acids. The germline V and J ends were trimmed by 4 bases and 6 bases, with 16 bases remaining between them. CDR1 is SNHLY, CDR2 FYNNEI, per germline. CDR3 region: CASSGGTPGAEQYF. CDR3 nucleotide sequence: TGTGCCAGCAGTGGAGGTACCCCAGGGGCCGAGCAGTACTTC.

This clonotype was counted at least ten times. V is TRBV28 and J is TRBJ2-1; tentatively, D is TRBD2 (6 bases). The V gene's germline CDR1 is MDHEN and CDR2 SYDVKM. V was pared by 4 bases and J by 8 bases, with 18 bases between. The CDR3 is 15 residues long. The CDR3 region is CASSSLERVVYEQFF. The CDR3 nucleotides are TGTGCCAGCAGTTCGCTAGAGCGGGTTGTCTATGAGCAGTTCTTC. The variable domain in full, with the rest retrieved from reference TRBV28 and TRBJ2-1, is DVKVTQSSRYLVKRTGEKVFLECVQDMDHENMFWYRQDPGLGLRLIYFSYDVKMKEKGDIPEGYSVSREKKERFSLILESASTNQTSMYLCASSSLERVVYEQFFGPGTRLTVL.

This clonotype was picked up a small number of times. V is TRBV20-1 and J is TRBJ1-2; the D gene is possibly TRBD1 (5 bases). The CDR3 covers 15 residues. Germline V CDR1 and CDR2: DFQATT, SNEGSKA (reference sequence). The germline V and J ends were trimmed by 0 bases and 4 bases, with 15 bases remaining between them. In DNA, the CDR3 is TGCAGTGCTAGAGATGGAAGGGGCCCTTTCTATGGCTACACCTTC. This translates into CSARDGRGPFYGYTF.

The chain carries TRBV19 and TRBJ2-7; D uncertain. Between the trimmed V and J ends, which lost 9 bases and 7 bases, there was a span of 19 bases. Germline V gives CDR1 LNHDA, CDR2 SQIVND (reference sequence). The CDR3 runs 13 residues. Written as DNA, the CDR3 is TGTGCCAGCGGTGCGCGTTGGGGAACGGAGCAGTACTTC. Protein product: CASGARWGTEQYF. Full variable domain (rest looked up from reference TRBV19 and TRBJ2-7): DGGITQSPKYLFRKEGQNVTLSCEQNLNHDAMYWYRQDPGQGLRLIYYSQIVNDFQKGDIAEGYSVSREKKESFPLTVTSAQKNPTAFYLCASGARWGTEQYFGPGTRLTVT.

The rearrangement uses TRBV29-1 and TRBJ2-5; D possibly corresponds to TRBD2 (6 bases). The V end lost 4 bases, the J end lost 5 bases, and 20 bases lay between the germline ends. The CDR3 is 15 residues long. Germline CDR1 SQVTM, CDR2 ANQGSEA. In DNA, the CDR3 is TGCAGCGTTGCCGCAGTTGGGGGGTCGGGGGAGACCCAGTACTTC. Translating gives CSVAAVGGSGETQYF.

This clonotype showed up just once. In DNA form, the CDR3 reads TGTGCCAGCAGCCTGACCCCCTCCATGACTTTCTTT. Translation: CASSLTPSMTFF. The genes are TRBV3-1 and TRBJ1-1; D unclear. The CDR3 contains 12 residues. Looked up from germline, CDR1 is LGHDT and CDR2 is YNNKEL (reference sequence). Deletions cut 4 bases from V and 12 bases from J, with 15 bases between.

This clonotype was detected many times. The rearrangement links TRBV5-5 to TRBJ1-1, with no clear D. Germline V gene data show CDR1 as SGHKS and CDR2 as YYEKEE (reference sequence). Between the trimmed V and J ends, which lost 3 bases and 2 bases, there was a span of 17 bases. The CDR3 runs to 16 residues. The CDR3 reads CASSSWLAILNTEAFF. The CDR3 bases are TGTGCCAGCAGCTCCTGGCTGGCAATCCTAAACACTGAAGCTTTCTTT. Using reference TRBV5-5 and TRBJ1-1 for the parts outside the CDR3, the full variable domain is DAGVTQSPTHLIKTRGQQVTLRCSPISGHKSVSWYQQVLGQGPQFIFQYYEKEERGRGNFPDRFSARQFPNYSSELNVNALLLGDSALYLCASSSWLAILNTEAFFGQGTRLTVV.

This clonotype was counted at least ten times. The limits of the CDR3 on the DNA are not certain, so only TCRdb's listed CDR3 is given. The chain carries TRBV12-3 or TRBV12-4 and TRBJ2-6; TRBD1 is the table's D call and was not checked against the DNA. With termini counted, the CDR3 has 18 amino acids. This CDR3 reads CASSPLQRGTFGANVLTF.

This clonotype was seen repeatedly, ten times or more. This chain links TRBV20-1 with TRBJ2-7; maybe TRBD2 (5 bases). The germline gives CDR1 DFQATT, CDR2 SNEGSKA (reference sequence). This CDR3 contains 16 residues. V was pared by 3 bases and J by 3 bases, with 21 bases between. The CDR3 spells CSASDRVTSGSYEQYF. CDR3 DNA sequence: TGCAGTGCTAGTGACCGGGTCACATCGGGAAGCTACGAGCAGTACTTC.

In its sample, this clonotype was seen a few times. The rearrangement joins TRBV20-1 to TRBJ2-2, with TRBD2 matching 8 bases. The germline V gene encodes CDR1 DFQATT and CDR2 SNEGSKA (reference sequence). Trimming took 4 bases from V and 5 from J; bases not matched to a gene: 6. The CDR3 is made up of 14 amino acids. CDR3 nucleotide sequence: TGCAGTGCTACGGGACTAGTGGGGACCGGGGAGCTGTTTTTT. The encoded protein is CSATGLVGTGELFF.

This clonotype appeared a few times. This chain joins TRBV29-1 and TRBJ2-3, with 8 bases aligning to TRBD2. The germline V gene encodes CDR1 SQVTM and CDR2 ANQGSEA. The CDR3 sequence is 13 residues long. Trimming cost V 7 bases and J 5 bases; bases outside gene matches: 8. DNA for the CDR3: TGCAGCGCCGTGGCGGGGGGCCGAGATACGCAGTATTTT. Translation: CSAVAGGRDTQYF.

A remark on this clonotype: At one of its ends the junction is not consistent with the germline gene, which may arise from a read error. V usage is TRBV12-3 or TRBV12-4 and J usage is TRBJ2-3; 8 bases are shared with TRBD2. This CDR3 has 17 residues. The CDR3 is CANSLNSLAGGQDTQYF. DNA for the CDR3: TGTGCCAACAGTTTAAACTCTCTGGCGGGGGGTCAAGATACGCAGTATTTT.

The CDR3 DNA reads as TGCGCCAGCAGCTTGGGAGCGGGGGAGGCCTACGAGCAGTACTTC. It codes for CASSLGAGEAYEQYF. The chain has TRBV5-1 and TRBJ2-7, with 8 nucleotides matching TRBD2. V was pared by 0 bases and J by 2 bases, with 4 bases of the junction left unmatched. This CDR3 has 15 amino acids. Germline V gene lookup returns CDR1 SGHRS and CDR2 YFSETQ.

This clonotype occurred many times. The chain recombines TRBV28 with TRBJ2-7, with 9 bases fitting TRBD1. CDR1 and CDR2 (germline): MDHEN, SYDVKM. The CDR3 loop spans 15 amino acids. V was pared by 4 bases and J by 2 bases, with 6 bases of the junction left unmatched. The CDR3 DNA follows: TGTGCCAGCAGTTCAATACAGGGGGCCCCCTACGAGCAGTACTTC. It translates to CASSSIQGAPYEQYF.

This clonotype was recorded at least ten times. V is TRBV27 and J is TRBJ1-6; TRBD1 might be the D (5 bases). This CDR3 is built from 14 residues. Germline CDR1 and CDR2: MNHEY and SMNVEV (reference sequence). Trimming stripped 6 bases from V and 9 bases from J, with 15 bases between. The CDR3 DNA reads as TGTGCCAGCAGCCTTTCCTGGGACCGTTCACCCCTCCACTTT. This sequence encodes CASSLSWDRSPLHF.

This clonotype was observed a few times. The chain recombines TRBV13 with TRBJ2-7, with D perhaps TRBD2 (5 bases). This CDR3 contains 17 residues. The V gene's germline CDR1 is PRHDT and CDR2 FYEKMQ (reference sequence). Trimming left V 1 base short and J 0 bases short, with 16 bases between. As DNA, the CDR3 is TGTGCCAGCAGCTTAGCCCTCCTTAGCGAGAGCTCCTACGAGCAGTACTTC. Protein product: CASSLALLSESSYEQYF.

Concerning this clonotype itself: One base away lies a much larger clone, so this may be a sequencing read error. This chain's CDR3 is CSARAGTGGSKSNRPQHF. CDR3 in DNA: TGCAGTGCTAGAGCAGGGACAGGGGGTTCGAAAAGCAATCGGCCCCAGCATTTT. The genes are TRBV20-1 and TRBJ1-5, with 11 bases lining up with TRBD1. The length of the CDR3 is 18 residues. The germline V gene has CDR1 DFQATT and CDR2 SNEGSKA (reference sequence).

In its sample, this clonotype was seen many times. J is TRBJ2-7 and V is TRBV11-2; D tentatively fits TRBD1 or TRBD2 (5 bases each). V lost 1 base and J lost 6, with 13 bases in between. The CDR3 sequence is 14 residues long. CDR1 is SGHAT and CDR2 is FQNNGV in the germline V gene. CDR3 nucleotides: TGTGCCAGCAGCTTAGGGCACCCTGGGGGCGAGCAGTACTTC. It is translated as CASSLGHPGGEQYF.

This clonotype was seen many times. The chain recombines TRBV20-1 with TRBJ1-1; 7 nucleotides align to TRBD1. CDR1 and CDR2 from the germline V gene are DFQATT and SNEGSKA (reference sequence). The ends lost 7 bases at V and 5 bases at J; junction bases unmatched: 7. The CDR3 is made up of 12 amino acids. The CDR3 loop is CSVAIQGTEAFF. For the CDR3, the DNA is TGCAGTGTAGCAATACAGGGGACTGAAGCTTTCTTT.

This clonotype was observed at least ten times. The V call is TRBV29-1, the J call TRBJ2-7; 9 bases align to TRBD1. The CDR3 covers 15 residues. Per germline, CDR1 SQVTM and CDR2 ANQGSEA. V lost 3 bases and J lost 3; bases outside the gene matches: 9. The CDR3 reads CSVDGTGKGDYEQYF. The CDR3 DNA is TGCAGCGTTGACGGGACAGGGAAGGGGGACTACGAGCAGTACTTC.

In this sample, this clonotype turned up a few times. The chain links TRBV12-5 to TRBJ2-5; 10 bases match TRBD1. The germline V gene encodes CDR1 LGHNT and CDR2 FRNRAP. The V gene end was trimmed by 7 bases and the J gene end by 0 bases; junction bases not matched to a gene: 5. The CDR3 contains 15 residues. The CDR3 coding sequence is TGTGCTAGTGCCCAGGGACAGGGGTACCAAGAGACCCAGTACTTC. Translating it yields CASAQGQGYQETQYF.

This clonotype was seen at least ten times. This chain uses TRBV14 with TRBJ2-7, with D possibly being TRBD2 (6 bases). V was pared by 4 bases and J by 1 base, with 14 bases between. The CDR3 is 15 residues long. CDR1 and CDR2 from the germline V gene are SGHDN and FVKESK. CDR3 sequence reads: CASSLRLGNSYEQYF. The CDR3 DNA reads as TGTGCCAGCAGCCTCCGACTAGGGAATTCCTACGAGCAGTACTTC.

The rearrangement uses TRBV18 and TRBJ1-1; D remains unclear. The CDR3 has 12 amino acids. The V end was cut by 3 bases, the J end by 5 bases, with 7 bases between. The germline gives CDR1 KGHSH, CDR2 LQKENI. This CDR3 is CASSPRLTEAFF. The CDR3 DNA follows: TGTGCCAGCTCACCGAGACTTACTGAAGCTTTCTTT.